The 20 T cell receptor beta chains listed next were all sequenced from one sample in a study of CD8 T cells in Susac syndrome (dated by TCRdb to the late 2010s). Library generation was performed with the immunoSEQ multiplex PCR assay. RNA was extracted using the RNeasy kit, and roughly 0.5 to 1 ug of the RNA was reverse transcribed with random hexamers. Using fastp trimming at Q25 and MiXCR clonotype assembly, TCRdb reanalyzed the public sequencing data and kept in-frame beta chains. Every entry covers one CDR3 protein and lists the most common genes and DNA from its rows. The sample table shows 150,000 or so distinct CDR3 sequences, and around 94% are seen once. 0.11% to 0.15% of the sample lies in the top ten. Source material: CD4+ T cells from PBMCs. These receptors all come from a human donor in good health.

The V gene is TRBV4-3, the J gene TRBJ1-2; D remains ambiguous. This CDR3 comprises 17 residues. Germline V gives CDR1 LGHNA, CDR2 YSLEER. V lost 0 bases, J lost 0 bases, and 14 bases lay in between. As DNA, the CDR3 is TGCGCCAGCAGCCAAGATCTTAGGACGGGAGCTAACTATGGCTACACCTTC. It is translated as CASSQDLRTGANYGYTF.

V and J are TRBV18 and TRBJ2-2; D not resolved. V lost 1 base and J 1 base, leaving 10 bases between the germline ends. From germline, CDR1 is KGHSH and CDR2 LQKENI. This CDR3 is 16 amino acids long. Here the CDR3 reads CASSPLHVENTGELFF. The CDR3 DNA reads TGTGCCAGCTCACCACTTCACGTCGAGAACACCGGGGAGCTGTTTTTT.

The chain joins TRBV6-5 to TRBJ1-2; 8 nucleotides agree with TRBD1. The junction had 8 bases not matched to a gene; V was cut back by 6 bases and J by 8 bases. The length of the CDR3 is 13 residues. Germline assignment: CDR1 MNHEY and CDR2 SVGAGI. CDR3 nucleotides: TGTGCCAGCAGCACCGGGACAGGAGTCGGCTACACCTTC. Translating it yields CASSTGTGVGYTF.

The rearrangement links TRBV29-1 to TRBJ2-1; 8 nucleotides match TRBD2. After removal of 4 bases from V and 5 bases from J, the junction contained 7 bases not matched to a gene. The CDR3 runs 14 residues. CDR1 SQVTM and CDR2 ANQGSEA come from the germline V gene. CDR3 nucleotides: TGCAGCGTTGTAGTGCGGGGGGCACACAATGAGCAGTTCTTC. Translating gives CSVVVRGAHNEQFF.

The rearrangement uses TRBV6-6 and TRBJ1-2, with unresolved D. The CDR3 loop spans 16 amino acids. Germline CDR1 MNHNY, CDR2 SVGAGI (reference sequence). The V gene lost 5 bases and the J gene lost 2 bases, with 18 bases spanning the gap. The CDR3 reads CASSPGEAGRNYGYTF. The CDR3 bases are TGTGCCAGCAGTCCCGGGGAGGCAGGCAGAAACTATGGCTACACCTTC.

CDR3 protein: CSARAAGGLPEAFF. CDR3 nucleotides: TGCAGTGCTAGAGCGGCAGGGGGCCTCCCTGAAGCTTTCTTT. This chain connects TRBV20-1 to TRBJ1-1; the match to TRBD1 covers 8 bases. J lost 6 bases, V lost 1 base, and 7 bases had no gene match. Germline values: CDR1 DFQATT, CDR2 SNEGSKA (reference sequence). This CDR3 spans 14 amino acids.

This rearrangement joins TRBV3-1 to TRBJ2-5; 10 bases line up with TRBD2. CDR1 is LGHDT and CDR2 is YNNKEL in the germline V gene (reference sequence). V lost 0 bases, J lost 7 bases, and 5 bases stayed unmatched. The length of the CDR3 is 15 residues. The CDR3 coding sequence is TGTGCCAGCAGCCAAGATGCACTAGCGGGGAGGACCCAGTACTTC. Translation: CASSQDALAGRTQYF.

The chain employs TRBV25-1 and TRBJ2-5, with D unresolved. Deletions cut 8 bases from V and 5 bases from J, with 18 bases between. Germline V CDR1 and CDR2: MGHDK, SYGVNS. The CDR3 totals 14 residues. CDR3 sequence reads: CASRDNFGIETQYF. CDR3 DNA: TGTGCCAGCCGAGACAATTTCGGTATCGAGACCCAGTACTTC.

The chain joins TRBV7-9 to TRBJ1-2; D not resolved. Trimming removed 6 bases at V and 4 bases at J, with 15 bases between. This CDR3 has 14 amino acids. The V gene's germline CDR1 is SEHNR and CDR2 FQNEAQ (reference sequence). The CDR3 loop is CASSPDGFGYGYTF. For the CDR3, the DNA is TGTGCCAGCAGTCCCGACGGTTTTGGCTATGGCTACACCTTC.

This clonotype was seen only once. The rearrangement links TRBV29-1 to TRBJ2-6; D is uncertain. CDR1 SQVTM and CDR2 ANQGSEA come from the germline V gene. V was trimmed by 3 bases and J by 2 bases, leaving 8 bases between them. The CDR3 is made up of 14 amino acids. CDR3 bases: TGCAGCGTTGATTCTGGGGCTGGGGCCAACGTCCTGACTTTC. Protein product: CSVDSGAGANVLTF.

The chain uses TRBV10-2 and TRBJ2-1, with 10 positions matching TRBD2. J gave up 10 bases and V 6 bases, and 6 bases lay outside the gene matches. The CDR3 sequence is 13 residues long. Germline V gene data show CDR1 as WSHSY and CDR2 as SAAADI. CDR3 coding DNA: TGCGCCAGCAGGGTAGCGGGGGGCGGAGAGCAGTTCTTC. Protein product: CASRVAGGGEQFF.

The genes are TRBV6-5 and TRBJ2-6; D is uncertain. Trimming removed 8 bases from V and 0 bases from J, with 2 bases in between. From germline, CDR1 is MNHEY and CDR2 SVGAGI. The length of the CDR3 is 12 residues. The DNA for the CDR3 is TGTGCCAGCGCCTCTGGGGCCAACGTCCTGACTTTC. Translated: CASASGANVLTF.

This chain connects TRBV6-6 to TRBJ2-7; D perhaps matches TRBD1 (6 bases). CDR3 size: 14 residues. V shed 8 bases and J shed 3 bases, with 17 bases lying between them. Per germline, CDR1 MNHNY and CDR2 SVGAGI (reference sequence). CDR3 in DNA: TGTGCCAGCTGCCCTCAAGGACAGTGCTACGAGCAGTACTTC. This encodes CASCPQGQCYEQYF.

The chain recombines TRBV7-2 with TRBJ2-2; TRBD2 agrees at 7 bases. The germline V gene has CDR1 SGHTA and CDR2 FQGNSA. The CDR3 runs to 14 residues. Trimming took 5 bases from V and 1 from J; bases not matched to a gene: 1. CDR3 coding DNA: TGTGCCAGCAGCCGGACTAGGAACACCGGGGAGCTGTTTTTT. Its protein product is CASSRTRNTGELFF.

This sequence joins TRBV5-1 and TRBJ1-2; no firm D call. The germline V gene has CDR1 SGHRS and CDR2 YFSETQ. The CDR3 runs to 13 residues. V was shortened by 7 bases and J by 6 bases, with 16 bases between the two germline ends. Here the CDR3 reads CASSPALENGYTF. CDR3 DNA: TGCGCCAGCTCCCCCGCCTTAGAGAATGGCTACACCTTC.

V usage is TRBV29-1 and J usage is TRBJ2-1, with TRBD1 identical over 11 bases. Unmatched junction bases numbered 7, after V lost 6 bases and J lost 9 bases. The length of the CDR3 is 13 residues. CDR1 and CDR2 (germline): SQVTM, ANQGSEA. This chain's CDR3 is CSVSGTGGGEQFF. The CDR3, as DNA: TGCAGCGTGTCAGGGACAGGGGGAGGTGAGCAGTTCTTC.

The chain joins TRBV27 to TRBJ1-3, with 9 nucleotides matching TRBD1. Germline trimming cut 6 bases from V and 0 bases from J; bases unmatched to any gene: 3. Germline V CDR1 and CDR2: MNHEY, SMNVEV (reference sequence). This CDR3 contains 15 residues. The CDR3 here is CASSQQGASGNTIYF. The CDR3, as DNA: TGTGCCAGCAGCCAACAGGGGGCCTCTGGAAACACCATATATTTT.

The chain combines TRBV7-9 with TRBJ1-6; TRBD1 aligns across 9 bases. The V segment lost 1 base and the J segment 8 bases; nucleotides outside the gene matches: 3. Germline CDR1 is SEHNR and CDR2 is FQNEAQ (reference sequence). The CDR3 totals 15 residues. This chain's CDR3 is CASSLGDRVDSPLHF. The CDR3 nucleotides are TGTGCCAGCAGCTTAGGGGACAGGGTGGATTCACCCCTCCACTTT.

This clonotype turned up a few times. This rearrangement joins TRBV7-2 to TRBJ2-1; D uncertain. With 2 bases removed from V and 1 base from J, the gap between germline ends came to 6 bases. Germline V gives CDR1 SGHTA, CDR2 FQGNSA. CDR3 size: 14 residues. The CDR3 here is CASSLLGSYNEQFF. CDR3 DNA: TGTGCCAGCAGCTTACTAGGATCCTACAATGAGCAGTTCTTC.

The rearrangement uses TRBV12-3 or TRBV12-4 and TRBJ2-7; D gene unclear. V lost 6 bases and J lost 8, with 17 bases in between. The CDR3 has 13 residues. DNA of the CDR3: TGTGCCAGCAGCTCCGAAACCCTAGGAAAGCAGTACTTC. This sequence encodes CASSSETLGKQYF.